These T cell receptor beta chains were read from a single sample in a study of T cells after yellow fever vaccination. TCRdb re-called the 5' RACE reads through MiXCR, storing one row per CDR3 protein. The data show 500,000 to 650,000 distinct CDR3 sequences, around an eighth seen once. The sample here was PBMCs, taken on the day of the yellow fever booster vaccination. The receptor source for this set is a man under 40 who received the YFV17D yellow fever vaccine. The CDR3 runs from the conserved cysteine through the conserved F or W. Each record gives: J gene, clone size, V gene, D gene, CDR3 protein, CDR3 DNA. A D gene is named only where the DNA matches it firmly. Some rows have no size entry. The others give once, few or many, or a class for an expanded clone.

TRBJ2-1 NA TRBV6-2/TRBV6-3 NA CASSYISDNEQFF TGTGCCAGCAGTTACATTTCTGACAATGAGCAGTTCTTC
TRBJ2-5 few TRBV4-3 TRBD2 CASSSLAGAETQYF TGCGCCAGCAGCTCCTTAGCGGGAGCAGAGACCCAGTACTTC
TRBJ2-1 NA TRBV28 NA CASSPAFRDSNEQFF TGTGCCAGCAGCCCTGCTTTCCGGGACTCCAATGAGCAGTTCTTC
TRBJ2-1 NA TRBV29-1 NA CSVERDEQFF TGCAGCGTTGAGCGCGATGAGCAGTTCTTC
TRBJ2-3 NA TRBV29-1 NA CSVTLGGRADTQYF TGCAGCGTTACTTTAGGGGGGCGAGCGGATACGCAGTATTTT
TRBJ1-5 few TRBV5-6 NA CASSYQDQPQHF TGTGCCAGCAGCTACCAGGATCAGCCCCAGCATTTT
TRBJ2-7 NA TRBV11-2 NA CASSSHRGEQYF TGTGCCAGCAGCTCCCATCGAGGCGAGCAGTACTTC
TRBJ1-2 few TRBV7-2 NA CASSSSFIAGYTF TGTGCCAGCAGCTCATCGTTTATCGCAGGCTACACCTTC
TRBJ1-2 few TRBV29-1 NA CSVFYRDGYTF TGCAGCGTGTTCTACAGGGATGGCTACACCTTC
TRBJ2-1 NA TRBV12-3/TRBV12-4 NA CASTREGDLSYNEQFF TGTGCCAGCACCAGAGAGGGGGATCTCTCCTACAATGAGCAGTTCTTC
TRBJ1-1 few TRBV7-2 NA CASSLRSGHEAFF TGTGCCAGCAGCCTTAGATCAGGTCATGAAGCTTTCTTT
TRBJ2-1 few TRBV5-1 TRBD1 CASSLGTGGSGGYYNEQFF TGCGCCAGCAGCCTAGGGACAGGGGGCTCTGGAGGATACTACAATGAGCAGTTCTTC
TRBJ1-1 NA TRBV10-3 TRBD1 CAINPGQTNTEAFF TGTGCCATCAATCCGGGACAGACTAACACTGAAGCTTTCTTT
TRBJ2-2 NA TRBV11-1 TRBD1 CASSSYHSGQEFTGELFF TGTGCCAGCAGCTCCTACCATTCGGGACAGGAGTTCACCGGGGAGCTGTTTTTT
TRBJ2-7 NA TRBV6-4 TRBD2 CASRRPLAGIYEQYF TGTGCCAGCCGAAGACCACTAGCGGGAATCTACGAGCAGTACTTC
TRBJ2-2 NA TRBV20-1 NA CSANRDPTGELFF TGCAGTGCTAACCGGGACCCCACCGGGGAGCTGTTTTTT
TRBJ1-5 few TRBV20-1 TRBD1 CSAAGTVNQPQHF TGCAGTGCAGCTGGGACAGTCAATCAGCCCCAGCATTTT
TRBJ1-1 few TRBV20-1 NA CSAREGSSFMNTEAFF TGCAGTGCTAGAGAAGGGAGCAGCTTCATGAACACTGAAGCTTTCTTT
TRBJ2-2 NA TRBV5-1 NA CASPEDTGELFF TGCGCCAGCCCGGAGGACACCGGGGAGCTGTTTTTT
TRBJ1-1 NA TRBV27 NA CASSSSGTVNTEAFF TGTGCCAGCAGTTCTTCCGGGACGGTTAACACTGAAGCTTTCTTT
TRBJ2-1 NA TRBV15 NA CATSRDQGGNEQFF TGTGCCACCAGCAGAGATCAAGGGGGCAATGAGCAGTTCTTC
TRBJ2-7 many TRBV20-1 NA CSARDFAEASYEQYF TGCAGTGCTAGAGATTTTGCGGAAGCGTCCTACGAGCAGTACTTC
TRBJ1-4 NA TRBV7-9 TRBD1 CASSFTGGSGTTEKLFF TGTGCCAGCAGCTTCACAGGGGGCTCCGGAACGACTGAAAAACTGTTTTTT
TRBJ2-4 NA TRBV7-2 TRBD2 CASSLAAQRERNIQYF TGTGCCAGCAGCTTAGCGGCCCAGCGGGAGAGGAACATTCAGTACTTC
TRBJ2-5 few TRBV30 TRBD1 CAWIPGTGFQAQYF TGTGCCTGGATCCCCGGGACAGGCTTCCAGGCCCAGTACTTC
TRBJ2-5 NA TRBV7-2 NA CASSSDGNQETQYF TGTGCCAGCAGCTCCGACGGGAACCAAGAGACCCAGTACTTC
TRBJ2-1 many TRBV6-2/TRBV6-3 NA CASSVVNEQFF TGTGCCAGCAGCGTCGTCAATGAGCAGTTCTTC
TRBJ2-5 NA TRBV20-1 NA CSARDPGAWKTQYF TGCAGTGCTAGAGATCCGGGAGCATGGAAGACCCAGTACTTC
TRBJ2-3 few TRBV28 NA CATLTDTQYF TGTGCCACCCTCACAGATACGCAGTATTTT
TRBJ2-5 many TRBV5-1 NA CASSSALSRGQETQYF TGCGCCAGCAGCTCCGCCCTCTCCCGGGGCCAAGAGACCCAGTACTTC
TRBJ1-6 NA TRBV15 TRBD1 CATSRDRGTANSPLHF TGTGCCACCAGCAGAGATAGGGGGACAGCAAATTCACCCCTCCACTTT
TRBJ1-1 NA TRBV20-1 NA CSAIMENTEAFF TGCAGTGCTATTATGGAGAACACTGAAGCTTTCTTT